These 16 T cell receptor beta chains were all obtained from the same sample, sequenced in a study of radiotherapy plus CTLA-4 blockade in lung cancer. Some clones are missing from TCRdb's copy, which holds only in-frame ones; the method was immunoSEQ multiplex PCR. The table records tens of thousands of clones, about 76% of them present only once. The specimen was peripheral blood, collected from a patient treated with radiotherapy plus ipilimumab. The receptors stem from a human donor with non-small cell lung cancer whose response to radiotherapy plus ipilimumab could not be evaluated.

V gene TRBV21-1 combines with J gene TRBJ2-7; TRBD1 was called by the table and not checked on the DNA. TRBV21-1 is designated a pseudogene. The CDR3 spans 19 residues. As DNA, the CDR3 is TGTGCCAGCAGCGAAGCCAGACGGGACAGGGATGCTAGGTCCTACGAGCAGTACTTC. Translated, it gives CASSEARRDRDARSYEQYF.

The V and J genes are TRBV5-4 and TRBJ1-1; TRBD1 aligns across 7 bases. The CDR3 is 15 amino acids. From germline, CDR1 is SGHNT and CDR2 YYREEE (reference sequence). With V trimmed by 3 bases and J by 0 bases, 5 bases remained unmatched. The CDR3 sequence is CASSSLQGMNTEAFF. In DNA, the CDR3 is TGTGCCAGCAGCTCATTACAGGGGATGAACACTGAAGCTTTCTTT.

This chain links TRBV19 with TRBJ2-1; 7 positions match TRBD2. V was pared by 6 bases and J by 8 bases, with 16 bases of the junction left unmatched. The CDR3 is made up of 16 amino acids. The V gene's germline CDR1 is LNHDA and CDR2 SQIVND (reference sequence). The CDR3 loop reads CASSNGGAGDDDEQFF. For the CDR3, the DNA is TGTGCCAGTAGCAATGGCGGGGCGGGGGACGATGATGAGCAGTTCTTC.

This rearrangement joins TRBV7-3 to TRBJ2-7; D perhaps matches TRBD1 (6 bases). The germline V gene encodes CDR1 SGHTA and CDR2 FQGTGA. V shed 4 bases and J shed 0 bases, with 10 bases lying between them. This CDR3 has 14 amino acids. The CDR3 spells CASSSQGSSYEQYF. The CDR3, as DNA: TGTGCCAGCAGCTCCCAGGGGAGCTCCTACGAGCAGTACTTC.

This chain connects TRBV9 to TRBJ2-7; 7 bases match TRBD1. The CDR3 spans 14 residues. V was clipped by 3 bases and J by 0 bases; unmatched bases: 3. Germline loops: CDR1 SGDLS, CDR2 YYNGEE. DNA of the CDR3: TGTGCCAGCAGCGCCGGGACAGACTCCTACGAGCAGTACTTC. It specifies CASSAGTDSYEQYF.

The CDR3 DNA is TGTGCCAGCAGAACGACAGGAGGCTATGGCTACACCTTC. This codes for CASRTTGGYGYTF. The chain carries TRBV6-5 and TRBJ1-2; TRBD1 is a possible D gene (6 bases). With 6 bases removed from V and 4 bases from J, the gap between germline ends came to 12 bases. The CDR3 is made up of 13 amino acids. The V gene's germline CDR1 is MNHEY and CDR2 SVGAGI.

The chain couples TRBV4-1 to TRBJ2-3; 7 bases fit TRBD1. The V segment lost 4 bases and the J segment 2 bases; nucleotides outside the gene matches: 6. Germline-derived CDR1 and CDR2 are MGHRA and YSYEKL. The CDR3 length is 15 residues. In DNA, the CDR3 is TGCGCCAGCAGCCCTAAAGGGACAGCCACAGATACGCAGTATTTT. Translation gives CASSPKGTATDTQYF.

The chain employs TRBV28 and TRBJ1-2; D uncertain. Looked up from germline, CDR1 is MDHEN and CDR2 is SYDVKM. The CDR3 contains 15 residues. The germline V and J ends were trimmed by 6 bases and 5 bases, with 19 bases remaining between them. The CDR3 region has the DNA TGTGCCAGCAGCCCCCTGGGAGGGCGAGGGTATGGCTACACCTTC. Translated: CASSPLGGRGYGYTF.

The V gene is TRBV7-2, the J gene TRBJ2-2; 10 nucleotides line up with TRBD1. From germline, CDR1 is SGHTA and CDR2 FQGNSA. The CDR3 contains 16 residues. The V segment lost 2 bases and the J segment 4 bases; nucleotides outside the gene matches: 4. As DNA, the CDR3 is TGTGCCAGCAGCTTAATGGGACAGGGGATCACCGGGGAGCTGTTTTTT. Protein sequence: CASSLMGQGITGELFF.

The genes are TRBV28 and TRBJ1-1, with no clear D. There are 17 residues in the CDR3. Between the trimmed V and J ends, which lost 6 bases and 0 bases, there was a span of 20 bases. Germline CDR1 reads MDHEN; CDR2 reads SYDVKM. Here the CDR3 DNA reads TGTGCCAGCAGGCGTAGAGTTAGCGGGGTCGTGAACACTGAAGCTTTCTTT. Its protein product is CASRRRVSGVVNTEAFF.

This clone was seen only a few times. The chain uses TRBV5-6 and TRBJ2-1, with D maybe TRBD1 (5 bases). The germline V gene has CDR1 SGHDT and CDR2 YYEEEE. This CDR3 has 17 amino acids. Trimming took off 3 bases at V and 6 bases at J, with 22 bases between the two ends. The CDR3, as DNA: TGTGCCAGCAGCTCGACAGCAAAGCCCCTCTCGGGCAATGAGCAGTTCTTC. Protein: CASSSTAKPLSGNEQFF.

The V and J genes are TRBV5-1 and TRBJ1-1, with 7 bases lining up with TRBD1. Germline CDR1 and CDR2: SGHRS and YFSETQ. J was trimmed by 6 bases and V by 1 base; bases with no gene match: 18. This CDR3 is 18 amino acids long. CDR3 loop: CASSLIPRGSGGVAEAFF. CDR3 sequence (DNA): TGCGCCAGCAGCTTGATCCCCAGGGGGAGCGGAGGTGTGGCTGAAGCTTTCTTT.

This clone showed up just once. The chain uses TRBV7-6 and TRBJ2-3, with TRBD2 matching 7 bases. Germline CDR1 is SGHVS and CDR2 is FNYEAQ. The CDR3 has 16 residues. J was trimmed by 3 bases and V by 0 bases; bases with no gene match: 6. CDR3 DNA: TGTGCCAGCAGCTTAGCGTACGCGGGAGTGACAGATACGCAGTATTTT. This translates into CASSLAYAGVTDTQYF. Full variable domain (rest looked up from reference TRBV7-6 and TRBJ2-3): GAGVSQSPRYKVTKRGQDVALRCDPISGHVSLYWYRQALGQGPEFLTYFNYEAQQDKSGLPNDRFSAERPEGSISTLTIQRTEQRDSAMYRCASSLAYAGVTDTQYFGPGTRLTVL.

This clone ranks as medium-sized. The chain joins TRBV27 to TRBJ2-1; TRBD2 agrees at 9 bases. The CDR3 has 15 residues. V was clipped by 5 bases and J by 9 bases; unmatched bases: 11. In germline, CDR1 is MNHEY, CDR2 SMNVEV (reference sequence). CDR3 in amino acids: CASSPAGGGWSEQFF. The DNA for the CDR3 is TGTGCCAGCAGTCCAGCGGGAGGAGGGTGGAGTGAGCAGTTCTTC.

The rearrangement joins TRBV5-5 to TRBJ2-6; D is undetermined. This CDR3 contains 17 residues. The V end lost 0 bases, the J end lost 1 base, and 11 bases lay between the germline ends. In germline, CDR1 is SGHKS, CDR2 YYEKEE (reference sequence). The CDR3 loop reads CASSLEPTKSGANVLTF. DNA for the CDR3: TGTGCCAGCAGCTTGGAGCCTACGAAGTCTGGGGCCAACGTCCTGACTTTC. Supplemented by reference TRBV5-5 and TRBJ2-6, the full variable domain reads DAGVTQSPTHLIKTRGQQVTLRCSPISGHKSVSWYQQVLGQGPQFIFQYYEKEERGRGNFPDRFSARQFPNYSSELNVNALLLGDSALYLCASSLEPTKSGANVLTFGAGSRLTVL.

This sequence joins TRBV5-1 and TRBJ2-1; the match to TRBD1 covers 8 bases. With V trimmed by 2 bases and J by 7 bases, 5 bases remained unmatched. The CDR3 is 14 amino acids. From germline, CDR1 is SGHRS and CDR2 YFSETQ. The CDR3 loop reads CASSFENRGNEQFF. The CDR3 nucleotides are TGCGCCAGCAGCTTTGAGAACAGGGGGAATGAGCAGTTCTTC.